This T cell receptor beta chain stems from a study of T cell responses to AZD1222 COVID-19 vaccine. Study details: Some second doses came at about 4 weeks and others at about 12 weeks; these were pooled.

Note on this clone: The antigen remains unidentified.

Notes on the study in general: The study found vaccine-associated CD4 TCRs spanning spike, dominant at 160-218 and 743-854. Samples come after the peak T cell response, not at day 14.

The repertoire was sequenced with immunoSEQ multiplex PCR; TCRdb's copy has only in-frame clones and lacks some. Of about 120,000 clones in the sample, approximately 87% were seen once. In germline, CDR1 is LGHDT, CDR2 YNNKEL (reference sequence). V lost 8 bases and J 4 bases, leaving 14 bases between the germline ends. CDR3 length: 14 residues. The genes are TRBV3-1 (or the pseudogene TRBV3-2) and TRBJ2-2; TRBD2 might be the D (6 bases). This specimen consisted of peripheral blood, obtained on day 0 of AZD1222 vaccination. The clonotype comes from an adult in good health. CDR3 amino acids: CASGVAAFTGELFF. Written as DNA, the CDR3 is TGTGCCAGCGGGGTAGCGGCCTTCACCGGGGAGCTGTTTTTT.